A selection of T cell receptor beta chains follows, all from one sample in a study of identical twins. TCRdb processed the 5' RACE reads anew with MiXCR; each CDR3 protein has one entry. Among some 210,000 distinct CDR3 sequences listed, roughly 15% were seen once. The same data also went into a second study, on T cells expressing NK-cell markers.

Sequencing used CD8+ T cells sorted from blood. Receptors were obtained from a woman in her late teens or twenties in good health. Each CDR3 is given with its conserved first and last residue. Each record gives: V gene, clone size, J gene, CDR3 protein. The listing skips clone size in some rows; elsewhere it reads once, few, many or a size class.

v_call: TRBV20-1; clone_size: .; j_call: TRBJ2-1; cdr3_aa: CSARRDHGDEQFF
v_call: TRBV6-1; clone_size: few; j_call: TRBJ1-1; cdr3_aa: CASWSGGDTEAFF
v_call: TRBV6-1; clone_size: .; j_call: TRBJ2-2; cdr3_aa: CASSDTGETGELFF
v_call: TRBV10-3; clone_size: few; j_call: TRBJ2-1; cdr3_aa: CAISQPGTSGGPNPNEQFF
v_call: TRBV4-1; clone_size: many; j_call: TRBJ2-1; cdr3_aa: CASSQDPRSQGDEQFF
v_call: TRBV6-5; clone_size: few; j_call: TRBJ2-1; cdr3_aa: CASSYVAGGSNEQFF
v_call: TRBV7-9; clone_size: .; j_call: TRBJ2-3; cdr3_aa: CASSLWAGGTDTQYF
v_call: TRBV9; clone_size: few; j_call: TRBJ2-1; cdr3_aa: CASSVVGGTSGAYEQFF
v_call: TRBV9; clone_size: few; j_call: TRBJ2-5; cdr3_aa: CASSARGQETQYF
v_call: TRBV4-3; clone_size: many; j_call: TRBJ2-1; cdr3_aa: CASSQDWDYSNEQFF
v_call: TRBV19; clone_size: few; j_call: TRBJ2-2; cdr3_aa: CASSVRTGELRTGELFF